Presented here are 22 T cell receptor beta chains from one specimen sequenced in a study of T-cell memory formation after mild COVID-19. TCRdb used MiXCR to reprocess the 5' RACE reads, holding one entry per CDR3 protein. The table has fewer than 500,000 distinct CDR3 sequences, approximately 25% seen once. Source material: PBMCs or a T cell subset sorted from them (not recorded which). These receptors were obtained from an adult woman who had mild COVID-19 (a few samples of this study predate the infection). Cell type and time point are not known.

This clonotype was counted only a few times. V usage is TRBV20-1 and J usage is TRBJ1-4; D is unresolved. The CDR3 has 15 amino acids. CDR1 DFQATT and CDR2 SNEGSKA come from the germline V gene (reference sequence). V lost 7 bases and J 4 bases, leaving 19 bases between the germline ends. In nucleotides, the CDR3 is TGCAGTGTGGTACCGACCCGGCGGGGTAATGAAAAACTGTTTTTT. This sequence encodes CSVVPTRRGNEKLFF.

V usage is TRBV7-6 and J usage is TRBJ1-2; 12 bases map to TRBD1. J was trimmed by 7 bases and V by 5 bases; bases with no gene match: 11. This CDR3 is 16 amino acids long. Germline lookup yields CDR1 SGHVS and CDR2 FNYEAQ. CDR3 DNA: TGTGCCAGCAGCCCAGGGGGGGGACAGGGGGCTCGTGGCTACACCTTC. Its protein product is CASSPGGGQGARGYTF.

This chain links TRBV29-1 with TRBJ1-2; D gene uncertain. There are 11 residues in the CDR3. Germline V CDR1 and CDR2: SQVTM, ANQGSEA. V shed 5 bases and J shed 3 bases, with 7 bases lying between them. CDR3 protein: CSVYSDYGYTF. CDR3 nucleotide sequence: TGCAGCGTTTACAGCGACTATGGCTACACCTTC.

The table lists this clonotype with a few counts. CDR3 sequence (DNA): TGTGCCAGCAGCTTAAGGGCCGCCAGTGGCTACACCTTC. Translating gives CASSLRAASGYTF. The rearrangement uses TRBV13 and TRBJ1-2; the D is unclear. The CDR3 extends over 13 amino acids. Germline-derived CDR1 and CDR2 are PRHDT and FYEKMQ (reference sequence). The V and J ends lost 2 bases and 7 bases respectively, with 11 bases between them.

This clonotype was observed a handful of times. The chain couples TRBV5-1 to TRBJ2-1; D may be TRBD2 (5 bases). The ends were cut back, 6 bases at V and 8 bases at J, with 21 bases in the middle. The CDR3 totals 15 residues. The germline V gene has CDR1 SGHRS and CDR2 YFSETQ. CDR3 in amino acids: CASKGGLAGADEQFF. The CDR3 DNA sequence: TGCGCCAGCAAAGGAGGTCTAGCAGGAGCTGATGAGCAGTTCTTC.

This clonotype was observed a handful of times. The chain recombines TRBV3-1 with TRBJ2-1; 12 bases line up with TRBD2. There are 15 residues in the CDR3. The ends lost 4 bases at V and 8 bases at J; junction bases unmatched: 6. Looked up from germline, CDR1 is LGHDT and CDR2 is YNNKEL (reference sequence). The CDR3, as DNA: TGTGCCAGCAGCCTCCTAGCGGGGGGGCCTCATGAGCAGTTCTTC. It codes for CASSLLAGGPHEQFF.

V usage is TRBV5-1 and J usage is TRBJ2-3, with a weak D call TRBD2 (6 bases). Germline lookup yields CDR1 SGHRS and CDR2 YFSETQ. Trimming took 0 bases from V and 0 from J, leaving 14 bases between them. The CDR3 length is 17 residues. CDR3 region: CASSLVWRGASTDTQYF. CDR3 DNA sequence: TGCGCCAGCAGCTTGGTTTGGAGGGGAGCTAGCACAGATACGCAGTATTTT.

This clonotype was picked up one time. The V and J genes are TRBV4-2 and TRBJ1-2; 9 bases align to TRBD1. Germline V CDR1 and CDR2: LGHNA, YNFKEQ. The CDR3 consists of 16 residues. V shed 0 bases, J shed 0 bases, and the junction held 2 bases outside the gene matches. DNA for the CDR3: TGTGCCAGCAGCCAAGAGGGACAGGGCGCTAACTATGGCTACACCTTC. This sequence encodes CASSQEGQGANYGYTF.

This clonotype was found a few times. This may be a read error, as it is one base from a much larger clone. The chain joins TRBV5-1 to TRBJ2-7; D not resolved. Germline CDR1 and CDR2: SGHRS and YFSETQ. V was shortened by 1 base and J by 0 bases, with 5 bases between the two germline ends. The CDR3 loop spans 13 amino acids. The CDR3 DNA is TGCGCCAGCAGCTTGTACAGCTCCTACGAGCAGTACTTC. This codes for CASSLYSSYEQYF.

This clonotype came up a few times. This rearrangement joins TRBV5-6 to TRBJ2-1; D not resolved. V was clipped by 3 bases and J by 3 bases, with 7 bases between them. Germline CDR1 reads SGHDT; CDR2 reads YYEEEE. This CDR3 spans 13 amino acids. The CDR3 spells CASSYDNYNEQFF. DNA of the CDR3: TGTGCCAGCAGCTATGACAACTACAATGAGCAGTTCTTC.

This clonotype was picked up one time. Since the CDR3 does not end with the conserved phenylalanine or tryptophan, this likely comes from a read error. The chain joins TRBV4-2 to TRBJ2-7, with 9 bases fitting TRBD1. Germline V gene data show CDR1 as LGHNA and CDR2 as YNFKEQ. The CDR3 is 16 residues long. V lost 0 bases to trimming and J lost 7 bases; unmatched junction nucleotides: 10. The CDR3 loop reads CASSQEGGTGGREQYY. The CDR3 DNA is TGTGCCAGCAGCCAAGAGGGTGGTACAGGGGGCAGGGAGCAGTACTAC.

In its sample, this clonotype was seen a few times. The rearrangement uses TRBV30 and TRBJ2-5, with 9 bases lining up with TRBD2. Germline V gene lookup returns CDR1 GTSNPN and CDR2 SVGIG (reference sequence). This CDR3 comprises 14 residues. V shed 5 bases and J 5 bases; nucleotides not matched to a gene: 9. CDR3 protein: CAWSQREEAETQYF. DNA of the CDR3: TGTGCCTGGTCCCAGCGGGAGGAGGCCGAGACCCAGTACTTC. Complete variable domain (other parts from reference TRBV30 and TRBJ2-5): SQTIHQWPATLVQPVGSPLSLECTVEGTSNPNLYWYRQAAGRGLQLLFYSVGIGQISSEVPQNLSASRPQDRQFILSSKKLLLSDSGFYLCAWSQREEAETQYFGPGTRLLVL.

The rearrangement joins TRBV3-1 to TRBJ1-1; D perhaps matches TRBD1 (5 bases). V shed 4 bases and J shed 4 bases, with 16 bases lying between them. Germline V gene data show CDR1 as LGHDT and CDR2 as YNNKEL (reference sequence). This CDR3 spans 15 amino acids. The CDR3 bases are TGTGCCAGCAGCCCTGGGGCCGACATGGGCACTGAAGCTTTCTTT. This translates into CASSPGADMGTEAFF. The entire variable domain, with the rest obtained from reference TRBV3-1 and TRBJ1-1, is as follows: DTAVSQTPKYLVTQMGNDKSIKCEQNLGHDTMYWYKQDSKKFLKIMFSYNNKELIINETVPNRFSPKSPDKAHLNLHINSLELGDSAVYFCASSPGADMGTEAFFGQGTRLTVV.

This clonotype was detected once. The gene calls are TRBV24-1 and TRBJ2-1; D gene unclear. Trimming took off 7 bases at V and 0 bases at J, with 12 bases between the two ends. The CDR3 contains 15 residues. Germline CDR1 reads KGHDR; CDR2 reads SFDVKD. The CDR3 protein is CATRGSRSSYNEQFF. CDR3 nucleotide sequence: TGTGCCACCAGAGGGTCGAGAAGCTCCTACAATGAGCAGTTCTTC.

The chain carries TRBV11-2 and TRBJ1-2, with a weak D call TRBD1 (6 bases). Germline V gene lookup returns CDR1 SGHAT and CDR2 FQNNGV. With 2 bases removed from V and 4 bases from J, the gap between germline ends came to 14 bases. The CDR3 extends over 15 amino acids. The CDR3 protein is CASSLTGGRSYGYTF. DNA of the CDR3: TGTGCCAGCAGCTTAACCGGGGGCCGTAGCTATGGCTACACCTTC.

This clonotype was counted only a few times. This chain uses TRBV7-9 with TRBJ2-1; possibly TRBD1 or TRBD2 for D (6 bases each). The CDR3 loop spans 15 amino acids. Trimming shortened V by 2 bases and J by 5 bases, and 13 bases separated the two germline ends. CDR1 SEHNR and CDR2 FQNEAQ come from the germline V gene (reference sequence). The CDR3 DNA reads as TGTGCCAGCAGCTTATGGGCAGGGGAGGACAATGAGCAGTTCTTC. This gives the protein CASSLWAGEDNEQFF. Drawing the rest from reference TRBV7-9 and TRBJ2-1, the complete variable domain is DTGVSQNPRHKITKRGQNVTFRCDPISEHNRLYWYRQTLGQGPEFLTYFQNEAQLEKSRLLSDRFSAERPKGSFSTLEIQRTEQGDSAMYLCASSLWAGEDNEQFFGPGTRLTVL.

Only a few counts were recorded for this clonotype. This rearrangement joins TRBV7-8 to TRBJ2-1, with 8 bases lining up with TRBD2. The germline V gene encodes CDR1 SGHVS and CDR2 FQNEAQ. There are 17 residues in the CDR3. Unmatched junction bases numbered 13, after V lost 2 bases and J lost 7 bases. As DNA, the CDR3 is TGTGCCAGCAGCTTAAAACGGGAGGGCCTTTCGAGGAATGAGCAGTTCTTC. Protein sequence: CASSLKREGLSRNEQFF.

This clonotype was recorded a few times. The V and J genes are TRBV19 and TRBJ2-7, with D tentatively TRBD1 (7 bases). V lost 8 bases and J 3 bases, leaving 20 bases between the germline ends. The germline gives CDR1 LNHDA, CDR2 SQIVND (reference sequence). The CDR3 length is 15 residues. The CDR3 is CASALGQGGIYEQYF. Written as DNA, the CDR3 is TGTGCCAGTGCCCTCGGGCAGGGGGGTATCTACGAGCAGTACTTC. Full variable domain (outside the CDR3, taken from reference TRBV19 and TRBJ2-7): DGGITQSPKYLFRKEGQNVTLSCEQNLNHDAMYWYRQDPGQGLRLIYYSQIVNDFQKGDIAEGYSVSREKKESFPLTVTSAQKNPTAFYLCASALGQGGIYEQYFGPGTRLTVT.

This clonotype was counted between two and nine times. The CDR3 DNA is TGCGCCAGCAGCTTTTCATCTGGGATTAACACCGGGGAGCTGTTTTTT. Amino acids: CASSFSSGINTGELFF. The genes are TRBV5-1 and TRBJ2-2; D is uncertain. The CDR3 sequence is 16 residues long. V was clipped by 2 bases and J by 2 bases, with 13 bases between them. Germline V gene lookup returns CDR1 SGHRS and CDR2 YFSETQ.

This chain joins TRBV18 and TRBJ1-4; 9 bases align to TRBD1. V trimming: 3 bases; J trimming: 5 bases; junction bases outside the gene matches: 4. The germline CDR1 and CDR2 sequences are KGHSH and LQKENI. This CDR3 is 15 amino acids long. The CDR3 DNA reads as TGTGCCAGCTCACCCACGGACAGGGGCAATGAAAAACTGTTTTTT. Its translation is CASSPTDRGNEKLFF.

This clonotype was found a few times. CDR3 sequence: CASSLGARIQPQHF. The CDR3 bases are TGCGCCAGCAGCTTAGGGGCAAGGATTCAGCCCCAGCATTTT. J is TRBJ1-5 and V is TRBV5-1, with D possibly TRBD1 on 5 matching bases. CDR3 size: 14 residues. Germline loops: CDR1 SGHRS, CDR2 YFSETQ. Between the trimmed V and J ends, which lost 2 bases and 6 bases, there was a span of 12 bases. Together with reference TRBV5-1 and TRBJ1-5, the CDR3 gives the full variable domain: KAGVTQTPRYLIKTRGQQVTLSCSPISGHRSVSWYQQTPGQGLQFLFEYFSETQRNKGNFPGRFSGRQFSNSRSEMNVSTLELGDSALYLCASSLGARIQPQHFGDGTRLSIL.

This clonotype showed up just a few times. The V and J genes are TRBV27 and TRBJ1-2; D is ambiguous. The V end was cut by 6 bases, the J end by 4 bases, with 12 bases between. The CDR3 is made up of 13 amino acids. Germline loops: CDR1 MNHEY, CDR2 SMNVEV (reference sequence). The CDR3 DNA reads as TGTGCCAGCAGGTCAGGCATAAGCTATGGCTACACCTTC. Translated: CASRSGISYGYTF.